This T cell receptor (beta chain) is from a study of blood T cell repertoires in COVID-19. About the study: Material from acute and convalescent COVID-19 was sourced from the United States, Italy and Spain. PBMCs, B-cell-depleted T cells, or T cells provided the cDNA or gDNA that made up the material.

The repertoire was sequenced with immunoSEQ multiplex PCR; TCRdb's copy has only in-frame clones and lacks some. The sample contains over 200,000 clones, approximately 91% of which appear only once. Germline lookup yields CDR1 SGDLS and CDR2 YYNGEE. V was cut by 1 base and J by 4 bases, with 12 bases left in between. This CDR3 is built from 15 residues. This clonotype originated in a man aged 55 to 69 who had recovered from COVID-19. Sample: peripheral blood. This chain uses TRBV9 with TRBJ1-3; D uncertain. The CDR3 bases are TGTGCCAGCAGCGTATTGGCGGAACTGGGAAACACCATATATTTT. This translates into CASSVLAELGNTIYF.